What follows are 2 T cell receptor beta chains derived from one specimen sequenced in a study of blood T cells in healthy people across ages. With a J-beta primer mix and a sample-barcoded 5' primer, a second PCR ran about 7 to 12 cycles. One entry per CDR3 protein, called by TCRdb with MiXCR from the 5' RACE reads. This sample has more than 900,000 distinct CDR3 sequences, with about 23% found just once. These data also formed part of another study, on T cells of mothers and their children.

The sample was blood. These TCRs come from a girl aged 2 to 9 in good health.

This clonotype occurred a few times. The chain recombines TRBV7-6 with TRBJ2-2; D is uncertain. Germline loops: CDR1 SGHVS, CDR2 FNYEAQ. Trimming cost V 6 bases and J 6 bases, with 8 bases left between them. The CDR3 consists of 12 residues. The CDR3 loop reads CASSHSPGELFF. The CDR3 region has the DNA TGTGCCAGCAGTCATAGCCCCGGGGAGCTGTTTTTT.

This clonotype was seen a handful of times. This chain uses TRBV7-2 with TRBJ2-7, with D maybe TRBD2 (5 bases). The J call is uncertain, as TRBJ2-5 better fits the DNA end. This CDR3 contains 14 residues. Germline CDR1 and CDR2: SGHTA and FQGNSA. The CDR3 nucleotides read TGTGCCAGCAGCTTAGCGGGAGATGCGGAGACCCAGTACTTC. Amino acid sequence: CASSLAGDAETQYF.